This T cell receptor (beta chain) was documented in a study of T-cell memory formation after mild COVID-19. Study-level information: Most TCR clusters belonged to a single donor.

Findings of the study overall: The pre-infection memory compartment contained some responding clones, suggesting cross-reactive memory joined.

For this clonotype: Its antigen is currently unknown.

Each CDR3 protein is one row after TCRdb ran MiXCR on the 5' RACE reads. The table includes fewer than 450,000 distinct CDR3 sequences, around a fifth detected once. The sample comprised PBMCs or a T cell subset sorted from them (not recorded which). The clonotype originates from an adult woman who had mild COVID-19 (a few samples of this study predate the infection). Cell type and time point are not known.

The CDR3 sequence is CASSLGTSVSTDTQYF. CDR3 coding DNA: TGTGCCAGCAGCTTGGGGACTAGCGTAAGCACAGATACGCAGTATTTT. This chain links TRBV5-6 with TRBJ2-3; 9 nucleotides match TRBD2. After removal of 0 bases from V and 0 bases from J, the junction contained 2 bases not matched to a gene. CDR3 length: 16 amino acids. Per the germline V gene, CDR1 is SGHDT and CDR2 is YYEEEE.